This T cell receptor (beta chain) was obtained from a study of OX40 agonist ivuxolimab in advanced cancers. About the research overall: Ivuxolimab, an antibody that agonizes OX40 (CD134), was administered to the patients. Whole-study findings and limits: Patients with a partial response at 0.1-3.0 mg/kg had among the lowest clonal expansion. At 0.1 to 3.0 mg/kg, clonal expansion of CD4+ and CD8+ blood T cells had occurred by week 6.

Worth noting for this clone: Its antigen remains unknown.

Autoimmune disease history or systemic immunosuppression was exclusionary. V shed 1 base and J 2 bases; nucleotides not matched to a gene: 3. Germline V gene sequence: CDR1 LNHNV, CDR2 YYDKDF (reference sequence). This CDR3 has 15 residues. TCRdb's copy holds only in-frame clones and misses some; the assay was immunoSEQ multiplex PCR. The sample lists 80,000 to 100,000 clones; more than 85% were seen once. Here the sequenced sample was CD4+ or CD8+ T cells sorted from blood, taken in a trial of the OX40 agonist ivuxolimab. The rearrangement joins TRBV15 to TRBJ1-2, with 8 bases lining up with TRBD1. This receptor was identified in an adult with an advanced solid tumor such as melanoma, head and neck, liver or kidney cancer. CDR3 sequence: CATSRAGTGNYGYTF. The DNA of the CDR3 is TGTGCCACCAGCAGAGCCGGGACAGGCAACTATGGCTACACCTTC.